A selection of T cell receptor beta chains follows, all from one sample in a study of blood T cell repertoires in COVID-19. Method: immunoSEQ multiplex PCR; TCRdb's copy keeps in-frame clones and lacks some. The sample consists of about 190,000 clones, 84% of them appearing once. The sample taken for sequencing was peripheral blood. These receptors all stem from a human donor in a cohort sampled during active COVID-19. The CDR3 runs from the conserved cysteine through the conserved F or W. A D gene is named only where the DNA matches it firmly. Size is omitted from some rows. Given values are once, few, many or a class for expanded clones.

abundance,d_gene,v_gene,j_gene,CDR3aa
-,-,TRBV3-1/TRBV3-2,TRBJ1-6,CASSQGQTRSSYNSPLHF
-,TRBD2,TRBV5-1,TRBJ2-2,CASSLQLAGGTGELFF
-,-,TRBV5-1,TRBJ2-7,CASSLAGVGYEQYF
-,-,TRBV29-1,TRBJ1-2,CSARTHPSYGYTF
once,-,TRBV10-3,TRBJ1-5,CAISQSNQPQHF
-,-,TRBV7-2,TRBJ1-2,CASSPLGVGGTF
-,TRBD1,TRBV28,TRBJ2-7,CASSLPGTGVYEQYF
-,-,TRBV6-5,TRBJ1-5,CASRFQGLGNQPQHF
-,TRBD1,TRBV18,TRBJ1-6,CASSAGQGTNSPLHF
-,-,TRBV5-1,TRBJ2-5,CASSPTRTAGTQYF
-,-,TRBV7-9,TRBJ2-1,CASSFRQGTHNEQFF
-,-,TRBV4-1,TRBJ1-3,CASSQERGALSSGNTIYF
-,TRBD2,TRBV5-1,TRBJ2-7,CASSLATAGGLRSYEQYF
-,TRBD1,TRBV7-6,TRBJ1-3,CASSLATGASGNTIYF
-,-,TRBV4-1,TRBJ1-5,CASSQGPFQPQHF
-,TRBD1,TRBV7-9,TRBJ1-2,CASSFDRDGYTF
few,-,TRBV5-1,TRBJ1-6,CASSLGVRGDSPLHF